The 10 T cell receptor beta chains in this list originate from one sample, sequenced in a study of T cell clones after liver transplantation. Libraries were prepared by immunoSEQ multiplex PCR; TCRdb keeps only in-frame clonotypes and omits some of them. This sample has about 120,000 clones; approximately 90% occur once, and the top ten carry approximately 0.78%. This sample comprised CD4+ T cells from blood, obtained 12 months after liver transplant. The receptors here all came from a human patient who received a liver transplant. Some T cells may be provided by the graft donor.

V usage is TRBV28 and J usage is TRBJ2-7; D not certain. V lost 5 bases and J 0 bases, leaving 17 bases between the germline ends. There are 16 residues in the CDR3. CDR1 is MDHEN, CDR2 SYDVKM, per germline. CDR3 DNA: TGTGCCAGCAGTCCCAACCCTCTAGGTCGCTCCTACGAGCAGTACTTC. It codes for CASSPNPLGRSYEQYF.

The genes are TRBV5-1 and TRBJ2-1; tentatively, D is TRBD2 (6 bases). Germline CDR1 and CDR2: SGHRS and YFSETQ. The CDR3 length is 18 residues. V was cut by 4 bases and J by 6 bases, with 26 bases left in between. The CDR3 loop is CASSPQLGTGTLPNEQFF. As DNA, the CDR3 is TGCGCCAGCAGCCCCCAACTAGGAACCGGGACTCTCCCCAATGAGCAGTTCTTC. The variable domain in full, completed from reference TRBV5-1 and TRBJ2-1, reads KAGVTQTPRYLIKTRGQQVTLSCSPISGHRSVSWYQQTPGQGLQFLFEYFSETQRNKGNFPGRFSGRQFSNSRSEMNVSTLELGDSALYLCASSPQLGTGTLPNEQFFGPGTRLTVL.

The gene calls are TRBV4-3 and TRBJ1-2, with TRBD1 matching 7 bases. Germline-derived CDR1 and CDR2 are LGHNA and YSLEER. The CDR3 is 18 amino acids. Germline trimming cut 0 bases from V and 1 base from J; bases unmatched to any gene: 11. The CDR3 DNA sequence: TGCGCCAGCAGCCAAGATCCATCCCTGGGACAGCTTAACTATGGCTACACCTTC. Amino acid sequence: CASSQDPSLGQLNYGYTF.

The chain couples TRBV27 to TRBJ2-1; TRBD2 agrees at 10 bases. The CDR3 consists of 18 residues. From germline, CDR1 is MNHEY and CDR2 SMNVEV (reference sequence). V was pared by 10 bases and J by 6 bases, with 21 bases of the junction left unmatched. The CDR3 DNA follows: TGTGCCATCCGGGGATACACGGGACTAGCGAGTACAGGCAATGAGCAGTTCTTC. It codes for CAIRGYTGLASTGNEQFF.

This chain connects TRBV4-3 to TRBJ1-3; TRBD1 matches at 9 bases. V lost 5 bases, J lost 4 bases, and 12 bases stayed unmatched. This CDR3 contains 17 residues. CDR1 and CDR2 (germline): LGHNA, YSLEER. The CDR3 sequence: CASSEKAGTGPGNTIYF. CDR3 in DNA: TGCGCCAGCAGCGAGAAGGCCGGGACAGGGCCGGGAAACACCATATATTTT.

The chain has TRBV28 and TRBJ2-5, with TRBD2 as a possible D gene (5 bases). The DNA matches TRBJ2-7 better at its end, which makes the J call doubtful. Per the germline V gene, CDR1 is MDHEN and CDR2 is SYDVKM. There are 17 residues in the CDR3. The CDR3 protein is CASSSLPGRKPRDEQYF. CDR3 sequence (DNA): TGTGCCAGCAGTTCCCTACCGGGCCGAAAACCGAGGGACGAGCAGTACTTC.

This chain joins TRBV7-2 and TRBJ1-3; no firm D call. Trimming took 2 bases from V and 0 from J, leaving 8 bases between them. The germline V gene encodes CDR1 SGHTA and CDR2 FQGNSA. The CDR3 sequence is 15 residues long. The CDR3 DNA is TGTGCCAGCAGCTTACAGGAGGCCTCTGGAAACACCATATATTTT. It specifies CASSLQEASGNTIYF.

The gene calls are TRBV5-8 and TRBJ2-2; no clear D gene. CDR1 and CDR2 from the germline V gene are SGHTS and YDEGEE. Trimming removed 1 base at V and 1 base at J, with 8 bases between. CDR3 length: 15 amino acids. The DNA of the CDR3 is TGTGCCAGCAGCTTGTTTAGAAAGAACACCGGGGAGCTGTTTTTT. It yields the protein CASSLFRKNTGELFF.

The rearrangement links TRBV28 to TRBJ2-1; D is ambiguous. Trimming shortened V by 4 bases and J by 8 bases, and 6 bases separated the two germline ends. Germline CDR1 and CDR2: MDHEN and SYDVKM. This CDR3 is built from 11 residues. The CDR3, as DNA: TGTGCCAGCAGTTCCCCTTATGAGCAGTTCTTC. Its protein is CASSSPYEQFF.

The chain has TRBV27 and TRBJ2-7; no clear D gene. CDR3 length: 15 residues. The ends were cut back, 0 bases at V and 3 bases at J, with 12 bases in the middle. From germline, CDR1 is MNHEY and CDR2 SMNVEV (reference sequence). The CDR3 DNA is TGTGCCAGCAGTTTATCAAATCTAGGGAACTACGAGCAGTACTTC. Protein sequence: CASSLSNLGNYEQYF.